Included here is one TCR beta chain sequence, with context. Its target antigen remains unknown. No quality values exist for individual bases; no much larger clone is one base distant. The source of the sample is a study of T cell responses to AZD1222 COVID-19 vaccine (dated by TCRdb to the early 2020s). Background for the entire study: AZD1222 recipients given second doses at about 4 weeks or at about 12 weeks were pooled, since spike-specific TCR depth and breadth were not found to differ between the two schedules. TCR sequencing was performed for fewer than 250 trial participants, of whom 200 to 210 were given two doses of AZD1222 and around 25 were given two doses of MenACWY control vaccine. Trial participants were enrolled by age into 18-55, 56-69 and 70-plus year subgroups, with roughly 160, 29 and 62 TCR-sequenced participants respectively. The full study reports these points: Spike-specific TCR breadth and depth rose significantly after two AZD1222 doses compared with day 0 and with MenACWY recipients. No day 14 peak-response samples were available, so repertoires were characterized only after the peak T cell response. The 56-69-year group was small, and its depth increase did not reach significance, likely because of low power. Participants were mostly white British and included more females than males, and it was suggested by the authors that clonal diversity may have been underestimated. Reportedly, almost half of the unique spike-specific TCRs recognized epitopes lying outside the regions that are mutated in the B.1.351 and B.1.1.7 variants. The whole spike protein was spanned by vaccine-associated CD4 TCRs, and dominant responses were seen in regions 160-218 and 743-854. Conclusions about previously exposed vaccinees were limited because only a handful of AZD1222 recipients were SARS-CoV-2 seropositive at baseline.

The CDR3, from cysteine to phenylalanine, totals 14 residues. This entry keeps only the CDR3 DNA: 42 bases, framed from base 1. At the junction V is shortened by 0 bases and J by 8 bases; bases outside the gene matches: 9. The germline V gene specifies SQVTM as CDR1 and ANQGSEA as CDR2. The label giving this sample's time point can be read as: baseline before first vaccination. Vaccinee samples came from UK trials COV001 and COV002, including a single-blind randomized controlled phase 2/3 trial of AZD1222 (ChAdOx1 nCoV-19) in healthy adults. Trial participant PBMC samples were collected at day 0 and day 28 after the second dose for TCRbeta chain sequencing. The CDR3 regions of human TCRbeta chains were subjected to immunosequencing. From the authors' description of their analysis: TCRs in the repertoires were compared against a reference library of SARS-CoV-2-specific TCRs that had been generated with the MIRA antigen-specificity platform. Breadth was defined as the fraction of unique TCRs that were SARS-CoV-2-associated. Depth was defined as the fraction of total T cells that were SARS-CoV-2-associated. Each spike-specific TCR was assigned to its reactive spike region and to a CD4 or CD8 class using the MIRA data. Log10-transformed breadth and depth values were compared by one-way ANOVA with Sidak's multiple comparisons tests. TCRdb carries this immuneACCESS record with in-frame sequences only. Its versions omit some clonotypes, under half of them owing to an unresolved V gene in the studies checked, with the rest unexplained. The V and J calls and the clone size are those of that table, but D and trimming were determined from the DNA. This sample lists about 100,000 clones; around 83% were detected once. Of the sample, about 3.3% falls within the top ten clones.

The receptor was isolated from an adult in good health. The rearranged chain carries TRBV29-1 and TRBJ1-1, with TRBD1 matching 7 junction bases. This sample comprised peripheral blood, obtained on day 0 of AZD1222 vaccination. This receptor has the CDR3 CSVEEGDSGSEAFF. The sequenced DNA: TGCAGCGTTGAAGAAGGGGACAGCGGATCGGAAGCTTTCTTT.